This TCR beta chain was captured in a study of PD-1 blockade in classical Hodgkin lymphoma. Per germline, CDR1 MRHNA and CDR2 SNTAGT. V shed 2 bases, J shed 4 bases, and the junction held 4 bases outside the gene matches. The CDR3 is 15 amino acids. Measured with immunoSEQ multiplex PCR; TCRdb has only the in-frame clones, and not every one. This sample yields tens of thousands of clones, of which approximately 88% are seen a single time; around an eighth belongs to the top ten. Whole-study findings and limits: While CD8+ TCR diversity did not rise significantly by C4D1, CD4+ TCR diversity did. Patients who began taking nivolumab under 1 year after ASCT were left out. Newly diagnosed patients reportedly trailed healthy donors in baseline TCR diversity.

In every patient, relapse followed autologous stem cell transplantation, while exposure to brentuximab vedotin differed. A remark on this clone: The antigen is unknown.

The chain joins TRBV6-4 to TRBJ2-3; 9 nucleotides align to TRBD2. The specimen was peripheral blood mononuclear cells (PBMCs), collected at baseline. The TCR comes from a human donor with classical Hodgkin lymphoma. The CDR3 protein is CASSDGGGAADTQYF. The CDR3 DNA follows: TGTGCCAGCAGTGACGGCGGGGGGGCTGCAGATACGCAGTATTTT.